A selection of T cell receptor beta chains follows, all from one sample in a study of glioma-infiltrating T cells. TCRdb re-called the multiplex PCR reads through MiXCR, storing one row per CDR3 protein. The repertoire has 150,000 to 200,000 distinct CDR3 sequences, 30% to 40% of them found once; the top ten carry 20% to 25%. What was sequenced was glioma tissue, nonneoplastic brain tissue, or PBMCs (not recorded which). These receptors were obtained from a human donor with low-grade glioma or glioblastoma, undergoing nonglioma brain surgery, or in good health (not recorded which). Each CDR3 is given with its conserved first and last residue. The order of the fields is V gene, J gene, CDR3 protein.

V: TRBV3-1; J: TRBJ2-5; CDR3: CASSSRDRPYQETQYF
V: TRBV2; J: -; CDR3: CASKGSGRGKETQYF
V: TRBV29-1; J: TRBJ2-7; CDR3: CSVDYFHEQYF
V: TRBV29-1; J: TRBJ2-1; CDR3: CSVEDAVEQFF
V: TRBV6-1; J: TRBJ1-3; CDR3: CASSAAQGARNTIYF
V: TRBV20-1; J: TRBJ2-1; CDR3: CSARVDRGLGNEQFF
V: TRBV6-1; J: TRBJ2-3; CDR3: CASRFSSGRDTQYF
V: TRBV24-1; J: TRBJ2-3; CDR3: CATSGPAGNADTQYF
V: TRBV28; J: TRBJ1-3; CDR3: CASSLSWTGNTIYF
V: TRBV19; J: TRBJ1-1; CDR3: CASSIVGADTEAFF
V: TRBV12-3/TRBV12-4; J: TRBJ2-5; CDR3: CASSLPLEGRETQYF
V: TRBV28; J: TRBJ2-7; CDR3: CASIPGDSYEQYF
V: TRBV7-2; J: TRBJ2-6; CDR3: CASSLIPGHFSGANVLTF
V: TRBV6-1; J: TRBJ1-2; CDR3: CASSVGFSTFYGYTF
V: TRBV10-2; J: TRBJ2-7; CDR3: CASGGQGSYEQYF
V: TRBV6-1; J: TRBJ1-2; CDR3: CATLDPDRPDRYTF
V: TRBV20-1; J: TRBJ2-1; CDR3: CSASGGRGEQFF
V: TRBV6-1; J: TRBJ2-2; CDR3: CASNWRERTGELFF
V: TRBV20-1; J: TRBJ2-7; CDR3: CSARSVTSGYEQYF
V: TRBV14; J: TRBJ2-7; CDR3: CASSQEARESDEQYF
V: TRBV4-1; J: TRBJ2-2; CDR3: CASSQGITTGGELFF
V: TRBV29-1; J: TRBJ1-1; CDR3: CSAAPNTEAFF
V: TRBV6-5; J: TRBJ2-2; CDR3: CASSYSGNTGELFF
V: TRBV7-3; J: TRBJ2-1; CDR3: CASSLGAGGVNEQFF
V: TRBV7-8; J: TRBJ2-3; CDR3: CASSPIGAVTDTQYF
V: TRBV20-1; J: TRBJ2-7; CDR3: CSARGEQGVETYEQHF
V: TRBV6-2/TRBV6-3; J: TRBJ2-2; CDR3: CASSYRATRGGELFF
V: TRBV7-6; J: TRBJ2-3; CDR3: CASSFSSGRRDTQYF
V: TRBV6-1; J: TRBJ1-2; CDR3: CASTPDTDYGYTF
V: TRBV11-2; J: TRBJ2-5; CDR3: CASSFQTGTSGQETQYF